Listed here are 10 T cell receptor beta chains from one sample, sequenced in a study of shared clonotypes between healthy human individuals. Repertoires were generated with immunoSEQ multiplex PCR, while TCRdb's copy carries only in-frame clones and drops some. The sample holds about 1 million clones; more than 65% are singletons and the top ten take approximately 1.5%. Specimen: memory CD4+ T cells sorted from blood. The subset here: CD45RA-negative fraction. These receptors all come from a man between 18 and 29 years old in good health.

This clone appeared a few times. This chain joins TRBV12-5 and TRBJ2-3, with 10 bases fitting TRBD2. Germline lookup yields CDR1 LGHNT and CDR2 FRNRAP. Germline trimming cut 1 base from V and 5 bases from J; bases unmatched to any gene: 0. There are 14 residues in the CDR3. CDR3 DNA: TGTGCTAGTGGTTTGGGACTAGCGGGAGATACGCAGTATTTT. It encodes CASGLGLAGDTQYF.

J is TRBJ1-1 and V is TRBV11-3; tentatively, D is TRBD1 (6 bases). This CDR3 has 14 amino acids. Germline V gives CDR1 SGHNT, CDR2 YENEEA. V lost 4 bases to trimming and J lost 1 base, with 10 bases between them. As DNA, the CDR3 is TGTGCCAGCAGCTCACGGGGACAGAACACTGAAGCTTTCTTT. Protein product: CASSSRGQNTEAFF.

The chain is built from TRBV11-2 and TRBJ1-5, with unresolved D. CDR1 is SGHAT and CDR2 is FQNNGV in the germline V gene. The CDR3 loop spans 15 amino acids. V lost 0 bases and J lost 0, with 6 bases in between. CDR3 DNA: TGTGCCAGCAGCTTAGATGATTATAGCAATCAGCCCCAGCATTTT. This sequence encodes CASSLDDYSNQPQHF.

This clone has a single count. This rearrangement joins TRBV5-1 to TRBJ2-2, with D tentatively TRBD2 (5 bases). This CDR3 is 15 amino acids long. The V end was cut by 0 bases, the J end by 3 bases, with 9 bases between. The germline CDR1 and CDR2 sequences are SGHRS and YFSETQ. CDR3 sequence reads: CASSLVVGDTGELFF. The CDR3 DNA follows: TGCGCCAGCAGCTTGGTCGTCGGGGACACCGGGGAGCTGTTTTTT.

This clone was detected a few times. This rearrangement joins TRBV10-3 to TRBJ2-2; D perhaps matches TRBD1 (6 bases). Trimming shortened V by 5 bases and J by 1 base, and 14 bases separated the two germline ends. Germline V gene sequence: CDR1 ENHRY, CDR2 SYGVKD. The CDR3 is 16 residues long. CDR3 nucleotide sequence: TGTGCCATCAGTCCAGCCGGGACAAGGAACACCGGGGAGCTGTTTTTT. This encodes CAISPAGTRNTGELFF.

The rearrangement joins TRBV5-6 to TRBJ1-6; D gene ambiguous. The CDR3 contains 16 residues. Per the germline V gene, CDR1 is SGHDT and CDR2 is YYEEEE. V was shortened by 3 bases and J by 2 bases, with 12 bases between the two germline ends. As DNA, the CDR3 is TGTGCCAGCAGCTCCGAGTTTGGTACCTATAATTCACCCCTCCACTTT. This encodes CASSSEFGTYNSPLHF.

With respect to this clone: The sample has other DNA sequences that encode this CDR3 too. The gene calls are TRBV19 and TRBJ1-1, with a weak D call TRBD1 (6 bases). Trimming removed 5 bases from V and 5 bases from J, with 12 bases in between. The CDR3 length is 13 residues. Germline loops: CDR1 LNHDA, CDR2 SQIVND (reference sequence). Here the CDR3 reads CASSQQGATEAFF. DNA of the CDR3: TGTGCCAGTAGTCAACAGGGTGCAACTGAAGCTTTCTTT. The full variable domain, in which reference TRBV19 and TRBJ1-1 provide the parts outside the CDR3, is DGGITQSPKYLFRKEGQNVTLSCEQNLNHDAMYWYRQDPGQGLRLIYYSQIVNDFQKGDIAEGYSVSREKKESFPLTVTSAQKNPTAFYLCASSQQGATEAFFGQGTRLTVV.

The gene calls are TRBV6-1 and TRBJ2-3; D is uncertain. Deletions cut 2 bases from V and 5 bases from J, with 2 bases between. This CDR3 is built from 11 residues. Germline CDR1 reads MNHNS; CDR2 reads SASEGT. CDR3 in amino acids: CASSERDTQYF. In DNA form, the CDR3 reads TGTGCCAGCAGTGAAAGAGATACGCAGTATTTT.

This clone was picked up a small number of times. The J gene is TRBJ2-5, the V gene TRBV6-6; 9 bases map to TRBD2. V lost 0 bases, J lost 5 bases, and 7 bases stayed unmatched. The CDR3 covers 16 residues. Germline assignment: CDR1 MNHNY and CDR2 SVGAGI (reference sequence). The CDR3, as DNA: TGTGCCAGCAGTTACTCGAGACTAGCGGTTGGGGAGACCCAGTACTTC. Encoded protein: CASSYSRLAVGETQYF.

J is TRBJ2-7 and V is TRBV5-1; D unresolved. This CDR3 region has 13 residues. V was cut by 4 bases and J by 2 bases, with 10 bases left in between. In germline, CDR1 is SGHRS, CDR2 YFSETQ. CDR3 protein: CASSPVGTYEQYF. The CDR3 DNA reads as TGCGCCAGCAGCCCGGTGGGGACCTACGAGCAGTACTTC.